A single sample gave rise to the 24 T cell receptor beta chains below, sequenced in a study of regulatory T cells in long-lasting Graves disease. This sample's time point: persistent/refractory GD, antithyroid drugs over 5 years with positive TRAb. Construction of the TCR library relied on RNA isolated from PBMCs. The authors built TCR beta libraries using iRepertoire HTBI primers and Arm-PCR of CDR3 regions. TCRdb re-called the multiplex PCR reads through MiXCR, storing one row per CDR3 protein. The repertoire holds 300,000 to 500,000 distinct CDR3 sequences, with around 21% as singletons. The sample here was peripheral blood mononuclear cells (PBMCs), taken when the disease was refractory, from a patient treated with antithyroid drugs. The receptor set was obtained from a female donor with Graves disease.

The chain carries TRBV7-9 and TRBJ2-7; 7 positions match TRBD1. The germline gives CDR1 SEHNR, CDR2 FQNEAQ (reference sequence). CDR3 length: 18 amino acids. Trimming at V came to 2 bases and at J to 2 bases, leaving 15 bases not matched to a gene. CDR3 in amino acids: CASSLLSETGHPAYEQYF. DNA for the CDR3: TGTGCCAGCAGCTTACTCTCTGAGACAGGGCATCCAGCCTACGAGCAGTACTTC.

The rearrangement links TRBV28 to TRBJ2-1; D might be TRBD2 (5 bases). CDR3 size: 13 residues. Germline CDR1 reads MDHEN; CDR2 reads SYDVKM. Trimming left V 5 bases short and J 6 bases short, with 11 bases between. The chain's CDR3 is CASSVGRGNEQFF. For the CDR3, the DNA is TGTGCCAGCAGTGTAGGCCGGGGCAATGAGCAGTTCTTC.

This clonotype was counted ten times or more. In DNA form, the CDR3 reads TGTGCCAGCACTAAGGACAGGGGCCGCACTGAAGCTTTCTTT. Translated, it gives CASTKDRGRTEAFF. The V gene is TRBV12-3 or TRBV12-4, the J gene TRBJ1-1; 9 nucleotides line up with TRBD1. This CDR3 has 14 residues. V gave up 7 bases and J gave up 4 bases; unmatched junction bases: 7.

This clonotype has ten or more counts. The V call is TRBV5-1, the J call TRBJ2-7, with D perhaps matching TRBD1 (6 bases). CDR1 and CDR2 from the germline V gene are SGHRS and YFSETQ. The length of the CDR3 is 14 residues. V dropped 4 bases and J dropped 6 bases, with 17 bases sitting between them. For the CDR3, the DNA is TGCGCCAGCAGCATGGAGAAGGGGGTGGGCGAGCAGTACTTC. Protein sequence: CASSMEKGVGEQYF.

Points on this clonotype: A much larger clonotype is one base distant, so this may be a read error. This chain connects TRBV13 to TRBJ2-2, with 8 bases matching TRBD1. The CDR3 length is 15 residues. J lost 6 bases, V lost 0 bases, and 3 bases had no gene match. CDR1 PRHDT and CDR2 FYEKMQ come from the germline V gene (reference sequence). The CDR3 DNA sequence: TGTGCCAGCAGCTTAGGGCAGGGGGCCGCCGGGGAGCTGTTTTTT. Protein: CASSLGQGAAGELFF.

This clonotype was picked up one time. The CDR3 DNA reads TGCAGTGCTAGAGATCGTGGGGGATACTACGAGCAGTACTTC. This gives the protein CSARDRGGYYEQYF. The chain uses TRBV20-1 and TRBJ2-7; D may be TRBD1 or TRBD2 (5 bases each). Trimming left V 0 bases short and J 3 bases short, with 12 bases between. The CDR3 is made up of 14 amino acids. CDR1 and CDR2 (germline): DFQATT, SNEGSKA (reference sequence).

The gene calls are TRBV30 and TRBJ2-2; 11 positions match TRBD2. Germline V gives CDR1 GTSNPN, CDR2 SVGIG (reference sequence). The CDR3 sequence is 13 residues long. Trimming took 3 bases from V and 8 from J; bases not matched to a gene: 2. In DNA form, the CDR3 reads TGTGCCTGGAGACTAGCGGGAGTAGGGGAGCTGTTTTTT. Translated: CAWRLAGVGELFF.

The rearrangement links TRBV29-1 to TRBJ2-7; 9 nucleotides match TRBD1. The length of the CDR3 is 13 residues. Losses at the gene ends were 6 bases for V and 6 bases for J; bases not matched to a gene: 9. CDR1 SQVTM and CDR2 ANQGSEA come from the germline V gene. CDR3 amino acids: CSVLPGQGSEQYF. CDR3 coding DNA: TGCAGCGTCCTCCCGGGACAGGGAAGCGAGCAGTACTTC.

This clonotype occurred a few times. The V gene is TRBV12-3 or TRBV12-4, the J gene TRBJ1-1, with unresolved D. Trimming took off 3 bases at V and 5 bases at J, with 10 bases between the two ends. The CDR3 loop spans 13 amino acids. The CDR3 sequence is CASSFFGETEAFF. For the CDR3, the DNA is TGTGCCAGCAGTTTTTTTGGGGAAACTGAAGCTTTCTTT.

This clonotype came up a few times. The genes are TRBV6-5 and TRBJ2-4, with TRBD1 as a possible D gene (5 bases). This CDR3 comprises 15 residues. Germline CDR1 and CDR2: MNHEY and SVGAGI. V was clipped by 2 bases and J by 8 bases, with 16 bases between them. The CDR3 sequence is CASSYRLGPSDIQYF. DNA for the CDR3: TGTGCCAGCAGTTACCGTTTGGGGCCTTCTGACATTCAGTACTTC.

This clonotype was counted a few times. V is TRBV9 and J is TRBJ2-1; TRBD2 matches at 10 bases. The CDR3 extends over 16 amino acids. V trimming: 1 base; J trimming: 5 bases; junction bases outside the gene matches: 6. Per germline, CDR1 SGDLS and CDR2 YYNGEE. Here the CDR3 reads CASSVRGTSVNNEQFF. CDR3 nucleotide sequence: TGTGCCAGCAGCGTAAGGGGGACTAGCGTTAACAATGAGCAGTTCTTC.

This chain links TRBV7-9 with TRBJ1-1; a weak D match, TRBD1 (5 bases). The CDR3 runs 14 residues. Germline values: CDR1 SEHNR, CDR2 FQNEAQ (reference sequence). Trimming shortened V by 3 bases and J by 6 bases, and 14 bases separated the two germline ends. This chain's CDR3 is CASSFGTYSPEAFF. For the CDR3, the DNA is TGTGCCAGCAGCTTTGGGACCTACTCCCCTGAAGCTTTCTTT.

This clonotype has only a few counts. The chain carries TRBV2 and TRBJ2-1, with no clear D. Germline V gene sequence: CDR1 SNHLY, CDR2 FYNNEI. CDR3 length: 12 amino acids. Trimming left V 6 bases short and J 3 bases short, with 6 bases between. The CDR3, as DNA: TGTGCCAGCAGGGAGCTCTACAATGAGCAGTTCTTC. This gives the protein CASRELYNEQFF.

This clonotype was detected only a few times. This chain uses TRBV30 with TRBJ2-2; unclear D gene. The CDR3 contains 12 residues. Germline V gene sequence: CDR1 GTSNPN, CDR2 SVGIG (reference sequence). Trimming shortened V by 7 bases and J by 5 bases, and 11 bases separated the two germline ends. The CDR3, as DNA: TGTGCCTCCCCCTCGCGGACCGGGGAGCTGTTTTTT. It codes for CASPSRTGELFF.

This clonotype was detected a few times. V is TRBV19 and J is TRBJ1-2, with a tentative D call TRBD1 (5 bases). The CDR3 totals 18 residues. CDR1 is LNHDA, CDR2 SQIVND, per germline (reference sequence). With 0 bases removed from V and 3 bases from J, the gap between germline ends came to 20 bases. This chain's CDR3 is CASSIDPQRDLWYYGYTF. In DNA form, the CDR3 reads TGTGCCAGTAGTATAGATCCCCAGAGGGACCTGTGGTACTATGGCTACACCTTC.

This clonotype was seen many times. V and J are TRBV20-1 and TRBJ1-2; 7 nucleotides align to TRBD1. The CDR3 is 12 amino acids. V lost 5 bases and J lost 4; bases outside the gene matches: 4. Germline CDR1 and CDR2: DFQATT and SNEGSKA (reference sequence). CDR3 nucleotides: TGCAGTGCTTTTAGGGACAGCTATGGCTACACCTTC. Its translation: CSAFRDSYGYTF.

With regard to this clonotype: A far larger clone differs by one base, so this is likely a read error. The rearrangement links TRBV7-2 to TRBJ2-5; weak D call: TRBD1 (5 bases). V shed 5 bases and J shed 2 bases, with 12 bases lying between them. The CDR3 spans 14 residues. From germline, CDR1 is SGHTA and CDR2 FQGNSA. The CDR3 loop is CASSPTRDQETQYF. CDR3 bases: TGTGCCAGCAGCCCGACCAGGGATCAAGAGACCCAGTACTTC.

This clonotype was observed at least ten times. This chain uses TRBV6-1 with TRBJ1-2, with D uncertain. V lost 7 bases and J 4 bases, leaving 13 bases between the germline ends. The germline V gene has CDR1 MNHNS and CDR2 SASEGT. CDR3 length equals 13 residues. Here the CDR3 DNA reads TGTGCCAGCACCAACGGCCCTCTCTATGGCTACACCTTC. It yields the protein CASTNGPLYGYTF.

This clonotype was detected only a few times. This chain links TRBV5-5 with TRBJ1-6; D is unclear. V shed 0 bases and J shed 8 bases, with 15 bases lying between them. There are 16 residues in the CDR3. Germline lookup yields CDR1 SGHKS and CDR2 YYEKEE (reference sequence). The CDR3 loop is CASSLAGWQDYSPLHF. The CDR3 DNA is TGTGCCAGCAGCTTGGCAGGTTGGCAAGACTATTCACCCCTCCACTTT.

This rearrangement joins TRBV2 to TRBJ2-1; 15 bases agree with TRBD2. Losses at the gene ends were 7 bases for V and 2 bases for J; bases not matched to a gene: 9. From germline, CDR1 is SNHLY and CDR2 FYNNEI. The CDR3 has 18 amino acids. CDR3 in DNA: TGTGCCAGCATCTTCGGACTAGCGGGAGGGCCCCCCTACAATGAGCAGTTCTTC. This gives the protein CASIFGLAGGPPYNEQFF.

On this clonotype: The junction does not match germline at one end; this may be a read error. V gene TRBV10-3 combines with J gene TRBJ2-7, with D perhaps TRBD2 (6 bases). Germline V gene sequence: CDR1 ENHRY, CDR2 SYGVKD. The CDR3 consists of 12 residues. This CDR3 is CAISRTDYGQYF. CDR3 bases: TGTGCCATTTCTAGGACGGACTACGGGCAGTACTTC.

The rearrangement uses TRBV11-2 and TRBJ2-1; D assignment may be TRBD1 or TRBD2 (5 bases each). The CDR3 has 13 amino acids. Looked up from germline, CDR1 is SGHAT and CDR2 is FQNNGV. V lost 5 bases, J lost 6 bases, and 11 bases lay in between. Here the CDR3 reads CASSPRDRNEQFF. CDR3 nucleotide sequence: TGTGCCAGCAGCCCTCGGGACCGCAATGAGCAGTTCTTC.

The chain employs TRBV20-1 and TRBJ1-5; D is ambiguous. In germline, CDR1 is DFQATT, CDR2 SNEGSKA (reference sequence). V was clipped by 2 bases and J by 2 bases, with 7 bases between them. The CDR3 extends over 13 amino acids. CDR3 residues: CSARTYGNQPQHF. In nucleotides, the CDR3 is TGCAGTGCTAGAACCTACGGCAATCAGCCCCAGCATTTT.

The rearrangement links TRBV30 to TRBJ2-7; TRBD2 is a possible D gene (5 bases). This CDR3 region has 13 residues. Looked up from germline, CDR1 is GTSNPN and CDR2 is SVGIG (reference sequence). V was cut by 2 bases and J by 2 bases, with 10 bases left in between. The CDR3 sequence is CAWSYEGTYEQYF. The CDR3 DNA reads as TGTGCCTGGAGTTATGAGGGAACCTACGAGCAGTACTTC.